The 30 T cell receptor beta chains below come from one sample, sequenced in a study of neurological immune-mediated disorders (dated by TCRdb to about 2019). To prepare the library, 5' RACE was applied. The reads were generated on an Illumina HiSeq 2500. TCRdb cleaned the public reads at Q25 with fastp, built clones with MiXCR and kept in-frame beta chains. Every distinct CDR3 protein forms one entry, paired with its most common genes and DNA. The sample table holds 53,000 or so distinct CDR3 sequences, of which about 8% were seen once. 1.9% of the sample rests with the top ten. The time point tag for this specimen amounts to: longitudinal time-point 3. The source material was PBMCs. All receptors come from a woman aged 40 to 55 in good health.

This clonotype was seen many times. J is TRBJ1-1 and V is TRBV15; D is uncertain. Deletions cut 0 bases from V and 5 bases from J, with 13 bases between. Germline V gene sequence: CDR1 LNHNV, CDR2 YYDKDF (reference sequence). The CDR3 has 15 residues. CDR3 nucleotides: TGTGCCACCAGCAGAGATAAGCGGGCAGGAACTGAAGCTTTCTTT. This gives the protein CATSRDKRAGTEAFF. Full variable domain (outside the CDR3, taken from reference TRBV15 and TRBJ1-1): DAMVIQNPRYQVTQFGKPVTLSCSQTLNHNVMYWYQQKSSQAPKLLFHYYDKDFNNEADTPDNFQSRRPNTSFCFLDIRSPGLGDTAMYLCATSRDKRAGTEAFFGQGTRLTVV.

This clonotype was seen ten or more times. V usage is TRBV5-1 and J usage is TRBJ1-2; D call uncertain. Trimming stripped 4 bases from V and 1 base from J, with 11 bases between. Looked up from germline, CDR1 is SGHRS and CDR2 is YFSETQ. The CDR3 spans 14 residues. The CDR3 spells CASSSRTYNYGYTF. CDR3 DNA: TGCGCCAGCAGCAGTAGGACCTATAACTATGGCTACACCTTC.

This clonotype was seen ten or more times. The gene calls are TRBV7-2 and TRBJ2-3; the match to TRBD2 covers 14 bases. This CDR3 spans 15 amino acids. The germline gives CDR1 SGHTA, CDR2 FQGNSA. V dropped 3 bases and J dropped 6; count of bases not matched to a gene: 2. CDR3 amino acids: CASSFWTSGGDTQYF. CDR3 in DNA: TGTGCCAGCAGCTTTTGGACTAGCGGGGGGGATACGCAGTATTTT.

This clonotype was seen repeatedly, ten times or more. CDR3 sequence: CASSFGTGGTGELFF. The CDR3 nucleotides are TGCGCCAGCAGCTTCGGGACAGGTGGGACCGGGGAGCTGTTTTTT. V is TRBV5-1 and J is TRBJ2-2; 8 nucleotides line up with TRBD1. With V trimmed by 2 bases and J by 5 bases, 5 bases remained unmatched. CDR3 length: 15 residues. Germline CDR1 reads SGHRS; CDR2 reads YFSETQ. Variable domain in full (rest from reference TRBV5-1 and TRBJ2-2): KAGVTQTPRYLIKTRGQQVTLSCSPISGHRSVSWYQQTPGQGLQFLFEYFSETQRNKGNFPGRFSGRQFSNSRSEMNVSTLELGDSALYLCASSFGTGGTGELFFGEGSRLTVL.

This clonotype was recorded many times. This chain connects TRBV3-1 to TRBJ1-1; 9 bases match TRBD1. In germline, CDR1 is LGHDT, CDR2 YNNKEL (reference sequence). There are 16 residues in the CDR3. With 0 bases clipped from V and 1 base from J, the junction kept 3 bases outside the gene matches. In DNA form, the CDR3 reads TGTGCCAGCAGCCAAGAACCGGGACAGGGGAACACTGAAGCTTTCTTT. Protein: CASSQEPGQGNTEAFF.

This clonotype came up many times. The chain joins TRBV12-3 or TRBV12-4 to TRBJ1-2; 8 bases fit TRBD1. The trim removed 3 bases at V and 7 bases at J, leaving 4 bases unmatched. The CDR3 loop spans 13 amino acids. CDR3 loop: CASSLTGVGGYTF. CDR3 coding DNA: TGTGCCAGCAGTTTGACAGGGGTCGGTGGCTACACCTTC.

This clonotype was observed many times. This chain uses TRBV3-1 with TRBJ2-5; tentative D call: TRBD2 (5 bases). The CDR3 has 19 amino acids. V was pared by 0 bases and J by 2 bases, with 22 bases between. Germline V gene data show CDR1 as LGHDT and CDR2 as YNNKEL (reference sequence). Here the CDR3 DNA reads TGTGCCAGCAGCCAAGATTTAGCCCTCGAGCGGAGACCACAAGAGACCCAGTACTTC. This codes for CASSQDLALERRPQETQYF.

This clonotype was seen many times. CDR3 sequence reads: CASSLKVPDTPPNSPLHF. CDR3 nucleotide sequence: TGTGCCAGCAGTTTAAAGGTCCCGGACACCCCGCCTAATTCACCCCTCCACTTT. The rearrangement uses TRBV27 and TRBJ1-6, with D maybe TRBD1 (5 bases). The CDR3 consists of 18 residues. From germline, CDR1 is MNHEY and CDR2 SMNVEV (reference sequence). The V end lost 2 bases, the J end lost 6 bases, and 20 bases lay between the germline ends.

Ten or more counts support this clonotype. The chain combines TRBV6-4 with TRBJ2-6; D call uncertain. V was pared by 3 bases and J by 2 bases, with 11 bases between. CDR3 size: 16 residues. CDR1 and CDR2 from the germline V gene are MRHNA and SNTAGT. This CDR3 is CASSESGKPGANVLTF. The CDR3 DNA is TGTGCCAGCAGTGAGTCTGGCAAGCCTGGGGCCAACGTCCTGACTTTC.

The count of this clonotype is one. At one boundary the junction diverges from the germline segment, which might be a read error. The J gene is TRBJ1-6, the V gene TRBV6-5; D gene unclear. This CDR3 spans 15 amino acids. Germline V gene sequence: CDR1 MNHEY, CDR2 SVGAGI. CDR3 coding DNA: TGTGCCAGCAGTTCCAAGTCCACCTATAATTCACCCCTACACTTT. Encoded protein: CASSSKSTYNSPLHF.

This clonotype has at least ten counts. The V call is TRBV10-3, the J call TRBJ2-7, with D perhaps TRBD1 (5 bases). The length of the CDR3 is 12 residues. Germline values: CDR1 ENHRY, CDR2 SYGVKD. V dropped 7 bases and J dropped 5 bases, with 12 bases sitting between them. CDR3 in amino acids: CAITGPDNEQYF. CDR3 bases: TGTGCCATCACGGGCCCGGACAACGAGCAGTACTTC.

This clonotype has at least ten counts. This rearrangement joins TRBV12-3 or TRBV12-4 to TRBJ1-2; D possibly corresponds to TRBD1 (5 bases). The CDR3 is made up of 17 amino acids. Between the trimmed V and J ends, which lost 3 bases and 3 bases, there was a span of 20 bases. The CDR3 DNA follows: TGTGCCAGCAGTTTGGGCCGGGACCCCAAGGGATACTATGGCTACACCTTC. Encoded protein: CASSLGRDPKGYYGYTF.

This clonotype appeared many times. CDR3 amino acids: CASSQDGRREQFF. CDR3 DNA sequence: TGTGCCAGCAGCCAGGACGGGCGGCGTGAGCAGTTCTTC. The chain has TRBV6-4 and TRBJ2-1; no clear D. The germline CDR1 and CDR2 sequences are MRHNA and SNTAGT. V gave up 6 bases and J gave up 9 bases, with 15 bases separating them. CDR3 length equals 13 residues.

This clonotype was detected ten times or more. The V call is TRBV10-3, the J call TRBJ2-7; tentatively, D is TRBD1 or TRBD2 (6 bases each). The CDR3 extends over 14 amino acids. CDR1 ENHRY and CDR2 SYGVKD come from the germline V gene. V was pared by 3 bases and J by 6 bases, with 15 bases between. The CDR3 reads CAISDPQEGGEQYF. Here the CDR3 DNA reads TGTGCCATCAGTGACCCTCAGGAGGGGGGCGAGCAGTACTTC.

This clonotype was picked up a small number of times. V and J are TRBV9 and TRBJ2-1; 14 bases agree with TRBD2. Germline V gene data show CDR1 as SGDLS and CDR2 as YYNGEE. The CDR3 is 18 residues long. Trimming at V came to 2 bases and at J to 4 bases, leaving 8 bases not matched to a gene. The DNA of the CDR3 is TGTGCCAGCAGCGTCGCCGGGACTAGCGGGGGATTATACAATGAGCAGTTCTTC. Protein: CASSVAGTSGGLYNEQFF.

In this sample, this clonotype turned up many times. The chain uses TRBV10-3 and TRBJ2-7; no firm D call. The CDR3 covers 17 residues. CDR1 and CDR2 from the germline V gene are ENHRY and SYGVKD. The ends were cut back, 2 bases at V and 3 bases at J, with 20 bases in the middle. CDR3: CAISERQSKATIYEQYF. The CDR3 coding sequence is TGTGCCATCAGTGAGCGCCAATCGAAGGCAACCATCTACGAGCAGTACTTC.

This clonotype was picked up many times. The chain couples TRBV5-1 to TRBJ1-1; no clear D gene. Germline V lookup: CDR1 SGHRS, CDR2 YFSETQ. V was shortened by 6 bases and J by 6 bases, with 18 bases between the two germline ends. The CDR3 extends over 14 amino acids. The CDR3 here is CASKSALSSAEAFF. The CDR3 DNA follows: TGCGCCAGCAAAAGCGCCCTCTCGAGCGCTGAAGCTTTCTTT. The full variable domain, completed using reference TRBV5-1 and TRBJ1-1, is KAGVTQTPRYLIKTRGQQVTLSCSPISGHRSVSWYQQTPGQGLQFLFEYFSETQRNKGNFPGRFSGRQFSNSRSEMNVSTLELGDSALYLCASKSALSSAEAFFGQGTRLTVV.

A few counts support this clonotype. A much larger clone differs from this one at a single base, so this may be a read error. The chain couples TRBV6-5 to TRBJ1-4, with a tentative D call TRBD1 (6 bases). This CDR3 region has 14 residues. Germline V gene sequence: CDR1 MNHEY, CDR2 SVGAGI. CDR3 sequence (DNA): TGTTCCAGCAGCTTGGGGGGGCATGGAGAAAAACTGTTTTTT. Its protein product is CSSSLGGHGEKLFF.

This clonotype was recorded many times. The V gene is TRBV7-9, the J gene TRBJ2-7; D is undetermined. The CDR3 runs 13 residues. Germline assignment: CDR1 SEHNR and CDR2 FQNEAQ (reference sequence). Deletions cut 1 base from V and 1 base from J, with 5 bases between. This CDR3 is CASSLVVSYEQYF. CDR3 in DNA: TGTGCCAGCAGCTTAGTTGTATCCTACGAGCAGTACTTC.

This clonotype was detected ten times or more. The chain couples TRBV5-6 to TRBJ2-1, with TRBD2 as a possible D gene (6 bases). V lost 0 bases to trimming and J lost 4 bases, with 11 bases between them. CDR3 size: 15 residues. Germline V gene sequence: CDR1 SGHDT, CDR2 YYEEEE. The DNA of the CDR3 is TGTGCCAGCAGCTTGGGATATAGCGGTTACAATGAGCAGTTCTTC. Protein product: CASSLGYSGYNEQFF.

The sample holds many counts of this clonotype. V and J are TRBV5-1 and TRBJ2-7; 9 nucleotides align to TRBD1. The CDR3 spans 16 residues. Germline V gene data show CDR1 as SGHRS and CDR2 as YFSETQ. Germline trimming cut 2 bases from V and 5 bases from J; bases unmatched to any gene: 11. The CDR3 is CASSLLAGTGLNEQYF. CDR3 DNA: TGCGCCAGCAGCTTACTCGCCGGGACAGGGCTGAACGAGCAGTACTTC. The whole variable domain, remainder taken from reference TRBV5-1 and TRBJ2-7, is KAGVTQTPRYLIKTRGQQVTLSCSPISGHRSVSWYQQTPGQGLQFLFEYFSETQRNKGNFPGRFSGRQFSNSRSEMNVSTLELGDSALYLCASSLLAGTGLNEQYFGPGTRLTVT.

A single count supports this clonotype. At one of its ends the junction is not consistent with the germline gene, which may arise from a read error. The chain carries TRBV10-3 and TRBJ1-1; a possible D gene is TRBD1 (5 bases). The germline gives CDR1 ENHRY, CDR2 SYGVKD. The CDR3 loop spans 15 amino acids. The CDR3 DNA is TGTGCCATCAGTGAGTCCGGGACGGAGAACACTGAAGCTTTATTT. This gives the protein CAISESGTENTEALF.

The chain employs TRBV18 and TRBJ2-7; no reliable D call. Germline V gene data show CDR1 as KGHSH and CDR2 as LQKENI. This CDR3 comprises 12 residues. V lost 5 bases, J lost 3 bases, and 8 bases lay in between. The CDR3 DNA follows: TGTGCCAGCTCAGCGGAGTACTACGAGCAGTACTTC. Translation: CASSAEYYEQYF. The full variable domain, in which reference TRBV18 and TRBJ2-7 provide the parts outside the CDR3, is NAGVMQNPRHLVRRRGQEARLRCSPMKGHSHVYWYRQLPEEGLKFMVYLQKENIIDESGMPKERFSAEFPKEGPSILRIQQVVRGDSAAYFCASSAEYYEQYFGPGTRLTVT.

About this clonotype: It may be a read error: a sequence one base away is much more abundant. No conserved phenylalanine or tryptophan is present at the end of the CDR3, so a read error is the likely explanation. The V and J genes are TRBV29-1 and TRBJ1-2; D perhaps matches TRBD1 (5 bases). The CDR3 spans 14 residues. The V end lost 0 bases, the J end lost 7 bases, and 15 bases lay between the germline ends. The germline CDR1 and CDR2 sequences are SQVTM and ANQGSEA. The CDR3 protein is CSVEEGPGMVGYTL. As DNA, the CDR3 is TGCAGCGTTGAAGAGGGGCCGGGAATGGTTGGCTACACCTTA.

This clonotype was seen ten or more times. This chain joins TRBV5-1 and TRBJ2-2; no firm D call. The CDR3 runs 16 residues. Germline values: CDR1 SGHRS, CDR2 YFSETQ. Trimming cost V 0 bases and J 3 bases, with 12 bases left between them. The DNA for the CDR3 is TGCGCCAGCAGCTTGGTCCGCCGGTCGTACACCGGGGAGCTGTTTTTT. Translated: CASSLVRRSYTGELFF.

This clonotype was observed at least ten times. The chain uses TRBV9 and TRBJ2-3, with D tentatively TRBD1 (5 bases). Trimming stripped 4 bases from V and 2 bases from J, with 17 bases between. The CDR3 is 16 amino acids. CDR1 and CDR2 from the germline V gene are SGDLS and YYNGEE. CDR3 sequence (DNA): TGTGCCAGCAGCTTCTCCGGAGACAGCCCCACAGATACGCAGTATTTT. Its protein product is CASSFSGDSPTDTQYF. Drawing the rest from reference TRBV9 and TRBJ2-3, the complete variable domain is DSGVTQTPKHLITATGQRVTLRCSPRSGDLSVYWYQQSLDQGLQFLIQYYNGEERAKGNILERFSAQQFPDLHSELNLSSLELGDSALYFCASSFSGDSPTDTQYFGPGTRLTVL.

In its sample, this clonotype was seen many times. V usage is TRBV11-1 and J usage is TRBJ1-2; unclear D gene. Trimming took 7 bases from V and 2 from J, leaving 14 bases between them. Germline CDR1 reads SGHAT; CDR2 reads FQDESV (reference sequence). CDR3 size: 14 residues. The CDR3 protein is CASTDSQRNYGYTF. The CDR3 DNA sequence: TGTGCCAGCACCGATTCTCAAAGGAACTATGGCTACACCTTC.

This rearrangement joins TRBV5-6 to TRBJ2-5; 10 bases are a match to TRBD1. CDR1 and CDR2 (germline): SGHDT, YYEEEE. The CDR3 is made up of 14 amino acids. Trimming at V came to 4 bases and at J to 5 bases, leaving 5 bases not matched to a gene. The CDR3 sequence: CASSRDRGQETQYF. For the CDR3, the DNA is TGTGCCAGCAGCAGAGACAGGGGGCAGGAGACCCAGTACTTC. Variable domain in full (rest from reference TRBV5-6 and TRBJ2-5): DAGVTQSPTHLIKTRGQQVTLRCSPKSGHDTVSWYQQALGQGPQFIFQYYEEEERQRGNFPDRFSGHQFPNYSSELNVNALLLGDSALYLCASSRDRGQETQYFGPGTRLLVL.

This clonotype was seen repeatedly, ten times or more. The CDR3 loop is CASSPPDGRRLGGYTF. The DNA for the CDR3 is TGTGCCAGCTCACCGCCAGACGGGCGTCGTTTAGGTGGCTACACCTTC. The chain carries TRBV18 and TRBJ1-2; D not certain. CDR1 is KGHSH, CDR2 LQKENI, per germline. V dropped 3 bases and J dropped 7 bases, with 21 bases sitting between them. CDR3 length equals 16 residues. The full variable domain, completed using reference TRBV18 and TRBJ1-2, is NAGVMQNPRHLVRRRGQEARLRCSPMKGHSHVYWYRQLPEEGLKFMVYLQKENIIDESGMPKERFSAEFPKEGPSILRIQQVVRGDSAAYFCASSPPDGRRLGGYTFGSGTRLTVV.

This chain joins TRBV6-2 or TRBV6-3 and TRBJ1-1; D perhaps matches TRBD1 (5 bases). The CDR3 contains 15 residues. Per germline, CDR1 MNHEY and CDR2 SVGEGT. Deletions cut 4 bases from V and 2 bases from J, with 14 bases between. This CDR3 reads CASSSETEVNTEAFF. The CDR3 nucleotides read TGTGCCAGCAGTTCAGAGACAGAGGTCAACACTGAAGCTTTCTTT.